This TCR beta chain was recovered during a study of identical twins. Remarks on this clonotype: What it binds is unknown.

Study-level findings and limits: Within cord blood, abundant beta clonotypes carried fewer insertions, but memory repertoires showed no such trend.

TCRdb recomputed calls from the 5' RACE reads with MiXCR, one row per CDR3 protein. The sample contains hundreds of thousands of distinct CDR3 sequences, approximately 18% of which appear only once. Deletions cut 5 bases from V and 0 bases from J, with 7 bases between. This CDR3 has 13 amino acids. CDR1 is SEHNR and CDR2 is FQNEAQ in the germline V gene (reference sequence). This sample was also put to use in a study of T cells expressing NK-cell markers. Per that paper: The authors sequenced eight donors, of whom seven were HCMV-seropositive and one was seronegative. The CD3+CD56-NKG2C+ fraction of several donors was also led by these clonotypes.

The rearrangement joins TRBV7-9 to TRBJ1-1; D unresolved. Source material: PBMCs. This TCR came from a young woman in good health. CDR3 DNA sequence: TGTGCCAGCAGCGCACTGATGAACACTGAAGCTTTCTTT. Protein sequence: CASSALMNTEAFF.